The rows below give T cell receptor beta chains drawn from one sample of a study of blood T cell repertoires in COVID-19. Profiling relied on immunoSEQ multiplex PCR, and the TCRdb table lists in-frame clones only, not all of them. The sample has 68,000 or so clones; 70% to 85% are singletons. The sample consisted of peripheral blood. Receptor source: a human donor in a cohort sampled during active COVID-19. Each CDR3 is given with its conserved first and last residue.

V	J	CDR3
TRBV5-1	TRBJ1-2	CASSPAAGINYGYTF
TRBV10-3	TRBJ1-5	CAIRDGQPNQPQHF
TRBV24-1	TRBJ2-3	CATGQVRDTQYF
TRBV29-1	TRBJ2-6	CSVRQILSGANVLTF
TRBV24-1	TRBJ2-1	CATSDSWAGSSYNEQFF
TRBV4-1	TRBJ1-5	CASSQGLWGGQPQHF
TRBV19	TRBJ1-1	CASTARPNTEAFF
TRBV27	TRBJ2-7	CASSFRGGVTYEQYF
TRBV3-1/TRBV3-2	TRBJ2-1	CASSSRRLRGGDNEQFF
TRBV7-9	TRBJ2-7	CASSRSGVSYEQYF
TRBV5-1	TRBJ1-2	CASSPGQGGTAGYTF
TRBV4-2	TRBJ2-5	CASNRGQGETQYF
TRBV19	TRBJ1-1	CASSAGAGNTEAFF
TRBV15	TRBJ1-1	CATSRDETGTEAFF
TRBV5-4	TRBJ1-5	CASSLRGGNQPQHF
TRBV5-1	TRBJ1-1	CASSLGTGTTTEAFF
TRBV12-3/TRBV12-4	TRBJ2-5	CASLRNSQETQYF
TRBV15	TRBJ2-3	CATSRASAGPTDTQYF
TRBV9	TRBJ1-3	CASSATAYLSGNTIYF
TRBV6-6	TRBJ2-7	CASSRDSYEQYF
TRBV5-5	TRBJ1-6	CASSSDRTGYNSPLHF
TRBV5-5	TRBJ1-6	CASSLLQLDNSPLHF
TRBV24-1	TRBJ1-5	CATSDSFNQPQHF
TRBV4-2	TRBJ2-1	CASSRVGAGGGNEQFF
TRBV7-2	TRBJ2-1	CASSLAPPSRESQYNEQFF
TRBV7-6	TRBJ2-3	CASSLRGAGAPDTQYF
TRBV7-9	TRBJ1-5	CASSLDQSRGRGQPQHF
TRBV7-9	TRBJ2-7	CASSRTGTAYEQYF